This T cell receptor (beta chain) comes out of a study of shared clonotypes between healthy human individuals. Using immunoSEQ multiplex PCR, the repertoire was profiled, and TCRdb retains in-frame clones only, with some absent. The sample yields nearly 750,000 clones, roughly 72% seen once. CDR1 and CDR2 from the germline V gene are LGHNA and YNFKEQ. V was pared by 0 bases and J by 6 bases, with 18 bases between. The CDR3 runs to 16 residues. Notes on the study in general: Sorted-subset sequencing was shown by rarefaction to be incomplete despite large depth.

In regard to this clone: What it binds is unknown.

The sequence was collected from a woman aged 25-40 years in good health. The source material was memory CD4+ T cells sorted from blood. The subset was: CD45RA-negative fraction. This chain links TRBV4-2 with TRBJ2-7; D gene unclear. CDR3 coding DNA: TGTGCCAGCAGCCAAGAAAAGCACAGTAGTTTAGTCGAGCAGTACTTC. Its protein is CASSQEKHSSLVEQYF.